The clone carrying this T cell receptor (beta chain) occurred a few times. Its antigen is unidentified. The library put unique molecular identifiers onto individual cDNA molecules. TCRdb re-derived calls from the RACE reads in MiXCR, one entry per CDR3 protein. The sample has around 380,000 distinct CDR3 sequences, 5.5% seen once. Indicated time point: pre-sensitization, week 0. Treatment here: therapeutic diphenylcyclopropenone sensitization with weekly scalp DPC. The germline V and J ends were trimmed by 8 bases and 4 bases, with 14 bases remaining between them. Germline loops: CDR1 MNHEY, CDR2 SVGAGI. This CDR3 is built from 13 residues. This sample is drawn from a study of human T cells and chemical hapten exposure. Study-level information: TCR yields per sample varied mostly from small pooled library volume differences.

Overall study findings and caveats: Versus controls, expanded TCRs had significantly more large CDR3 similarity clusters. The donors suffered from alopecia, so their immune response may not match that of healthy people.

The input for sequencing was whole blood, taken in connection with sensitization to the hapten diphenylcyclopropenone (DPC). The TCR comes from a woman between 18 and 29 years old with alopecia areata. Some clones in this sample may be carry-over from other donors' samples. The rearrangement uses TRBV6-5 and TRBJ1-2; a weak D match, TRBD1 (5 bases). CDR3 nucleotide sequence: TGTGCCAGCCGCTCGGACACCCCCTATGGCTACACCTTC. Its protein product is CASRSDTPYGYTF.